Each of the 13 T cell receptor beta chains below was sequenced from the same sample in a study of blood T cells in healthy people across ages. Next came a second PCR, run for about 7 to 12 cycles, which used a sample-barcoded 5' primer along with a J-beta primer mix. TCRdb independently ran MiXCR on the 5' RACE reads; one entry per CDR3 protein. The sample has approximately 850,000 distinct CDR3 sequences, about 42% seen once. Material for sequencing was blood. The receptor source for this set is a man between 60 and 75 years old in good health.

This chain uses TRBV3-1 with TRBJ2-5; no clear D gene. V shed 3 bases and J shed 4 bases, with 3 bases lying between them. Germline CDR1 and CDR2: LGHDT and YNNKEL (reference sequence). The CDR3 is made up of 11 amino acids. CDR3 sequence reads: CASSHPETQYF. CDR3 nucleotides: TGTGCCAGCAGCCATCCAGAGACCCAGTACTTC.

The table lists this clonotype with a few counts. CDR3 coding DNA: TGTGCCAGCAGGCCGGGGAGCACAGATACGCAGTATTTT. Its protein is CASRPGSTDTQYF. The chain employs TRBV12-3 or TRBV12-4 and TRBJ2-3; D is possibly TRBD2 (5 bases). The CDR3 covers 13 residues. Trimming shortened V by 6 bases and J by 0 bases, and 7 bases separated the two germline ends.

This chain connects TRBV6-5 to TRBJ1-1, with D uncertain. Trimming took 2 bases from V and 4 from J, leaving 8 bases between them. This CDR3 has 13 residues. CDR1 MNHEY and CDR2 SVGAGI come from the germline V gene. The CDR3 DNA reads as TGTGCCAGCAGTTACGGGCAGACCACTGAAGCTTTCTTT. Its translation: CASSYGQTTEAFF.

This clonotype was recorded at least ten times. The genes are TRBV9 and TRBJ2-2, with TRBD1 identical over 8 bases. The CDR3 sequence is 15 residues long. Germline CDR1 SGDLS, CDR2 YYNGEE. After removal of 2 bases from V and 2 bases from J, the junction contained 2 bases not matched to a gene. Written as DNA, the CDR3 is TGTGCCAGCAGCGTTGGACAGGGTAACACCGGGGAGCTGTTTTTT. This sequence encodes CASSVGQGNTGELFF.

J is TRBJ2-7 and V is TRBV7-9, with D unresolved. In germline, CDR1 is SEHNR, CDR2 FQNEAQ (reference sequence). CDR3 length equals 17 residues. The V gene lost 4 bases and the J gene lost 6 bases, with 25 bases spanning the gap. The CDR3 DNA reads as TGTGCCAGCAGCTCCGTACCCTCCCTCTCTGAGAAAAGCGAGCAGTACTTC. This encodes CASSSVPSLSEKSEQYF.

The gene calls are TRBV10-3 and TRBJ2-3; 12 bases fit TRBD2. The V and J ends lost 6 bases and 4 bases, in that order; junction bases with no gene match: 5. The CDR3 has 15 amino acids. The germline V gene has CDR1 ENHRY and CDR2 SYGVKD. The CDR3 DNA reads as TGTGCCATCAGGCCTAGCGGGGGGGCCCCAGATACGCAGTATTTT. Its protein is CAIRPSGGAPDTQYF.

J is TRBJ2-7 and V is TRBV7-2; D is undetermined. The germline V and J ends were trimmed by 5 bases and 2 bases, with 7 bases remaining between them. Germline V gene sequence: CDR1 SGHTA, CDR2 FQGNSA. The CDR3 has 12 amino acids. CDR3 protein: CASSKTPYEQYF. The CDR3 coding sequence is TGTGCCAGCAGCAAGACCCCCTACGAGCAGTACTTC.

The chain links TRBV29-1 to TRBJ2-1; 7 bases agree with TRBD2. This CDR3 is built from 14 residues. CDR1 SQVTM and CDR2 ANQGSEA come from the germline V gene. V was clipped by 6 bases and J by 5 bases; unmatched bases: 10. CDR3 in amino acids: CSVLPPGLNNEQFF. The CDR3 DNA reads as TGCAGCGTCCTTCCACCGGGACTAAACAATGAGCAGTTCTTC.

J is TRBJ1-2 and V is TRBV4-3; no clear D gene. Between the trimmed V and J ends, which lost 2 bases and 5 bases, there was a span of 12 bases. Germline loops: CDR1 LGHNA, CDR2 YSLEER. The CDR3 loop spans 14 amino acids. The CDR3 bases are TGCGCCAGCAGCCAATCGGGGATACGGTATGGCTACACCTTC. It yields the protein CASSQSGIRYGYTF.

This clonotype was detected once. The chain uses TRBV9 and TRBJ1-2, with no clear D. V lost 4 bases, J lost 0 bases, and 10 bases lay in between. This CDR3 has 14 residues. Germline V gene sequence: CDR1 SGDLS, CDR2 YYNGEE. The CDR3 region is CASSPEVTNYGYTF. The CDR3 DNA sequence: TGTGCCAGCAGCCCGGAGGTAACTAACTATGGCTACACCTTC.

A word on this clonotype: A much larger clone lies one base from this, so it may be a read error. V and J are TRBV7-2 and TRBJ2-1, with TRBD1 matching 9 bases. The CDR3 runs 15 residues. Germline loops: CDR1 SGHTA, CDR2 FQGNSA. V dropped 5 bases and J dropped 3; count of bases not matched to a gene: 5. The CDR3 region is CASSRGTGFYNEQFF. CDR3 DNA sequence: TGTGCCAGCAGCCGCGGGACAGGGTTCTACAATGAGCAGTTCTTC.

The CDR3 protein is CASSGKGQAEYEQYF. The CDR3 nucleotides are TGTGCCAGCAGTGGAAAGGGACAGGCGGAGTACGAGCAGTACTTC. The chain is built from TRBV27 and TRBJ2-7; 8 bases agree with TRBD1. Germline trimming cut 5 bases from V and 4 bases from J; bases unmatched to any gene: 10. The CDR3 is 15 amino acids. Per germline, CDR1 MNHEY and CDR2 SMNVEV (reference sequence).

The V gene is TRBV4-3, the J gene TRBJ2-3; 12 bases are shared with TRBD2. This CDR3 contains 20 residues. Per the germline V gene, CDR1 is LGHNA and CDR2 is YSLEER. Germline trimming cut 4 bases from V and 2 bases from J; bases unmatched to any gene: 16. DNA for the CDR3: TGCGCCAGCAGCCCAACCTCAGCGGGCGGACTAGCGGGGCCCACAGATACGCAGTATTTT. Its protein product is CASSPTSAGGLAGPTDTQYF.